This TCR beta chain was identified in a study of identical twins. TCRdb re-derived calls from the 5' RACE reads in MiXCR, one entry per CDR3 protein. Of 570,000 or so distinct CDR3 sequences in the sample, nearly 10% were seen once. This clonotype has at least ten counts. Its antigen is still unknown. Germline CDR1 and CDR2: SGDLS and YYNGEE. The V and J ends lost 1 base and 7 bases respectively, with 17 bases between them. The CDR3 has 16 residues. Study-level results: Cord blood beta clonotypes that were abundant carried fewer insertions, and memory repertoires showed no such trend. Cross-sectional statistics underpinned the conclusions; the same donors were not followed. Twin pairs had excess sharing that was weaker in beta out-of-frame sequences.

The sample was also reused in another study, on yellow fever vaccine responses in identical twins. Per that study: As reported, the vaccine T cell response of twins seemed partly convergent and partly personalized.

Sequencing used PBMCs. The J gene is TRBJ2-2, the V gene TRBV9, with a possible D match to TRBD1 (5 bases). The sequence was obtained from a woman younger than 35 in good health. CDR3 protein: CASSVSMTRADGELFF. CDR3 nucleotides: TGTGCCAGCAGCGTATCAATGACCAGGGCGGACGGGGAGCTGTTTTTT.